The TCR beta chain described here comes from a study of blood T cell repertoires in COVID-19. About the research overall: Both acute and convalescent COVID-19 samples were obtained from the United States, Italy and Spain.

Measured with immunoSEQ multiplex PCR; TCRdb has only the in-frame clones, and not every one. The sample lists approximately 140,000 clones, about 81% occurring once. The CDR3 is 12 residues long. The germline V and J ends were trimmed by 3 bases and 8 bases, with 10 bases remaining between them. This clone was found once. The receptor was derived from a woman older than 75 with acute or convalescent COVID-19. Material: peripheral blood. The chain couples TRBV12-3 or TRBV12-4 to TRBJ1-2; no clear D gene. CDR3 amino acids: CASSFRGFGYTF. In DNA, the CDR3 is TGTGCCAGCAGTTTCCGAGGATTCGGCTACACCTTC.